This T cell receptor (beta chain) was recovered during a study of cytomegalovirus exposure and HLA in healthy donors (dated by TCRdb to 2017 to 2019). Regarding the complete study: In an earlier analysis of under 750 of the donors, 250 to 300 Gb of sequence data and 90 million to 120 million unique TCR beta sequences from 150 million to 200 million T cells were reported. Approximately 330 gigabases of sequencing data and about 92 million unique TCR sequences made up an early release that covered roughly 670 HLA-typed donors. The genetic ancestry cluster associated with self-reported Caucasian donors included approximately 85% of the roughly 400 genotyped donors. The study aimed to test whether cataloging public T cell receptors could reveal signatures of past pathogen exposure. The T cell repertoires of under 750 subjects were profiled by immunosequencing and related to cytomegalovirus serostatus. Along with the approximately 670-subject first cohort, a separate validation cohort of more than 90 different subjects was used. High-throughput TCR immunosequencing, statistical association of individual TCRs with disease status, and machine learning were combined to predict cytomegalovirus infection status. To study patterns of TCR occurrence, a later analysis re-analyzed previously published TCR beta repertoires from 666 donors and added high-resolution HLA genotyping. Rather than using new phenotypic data, the later analysis identified candidate immune exposures from TCR beta sequences and from how often those sequences occurred across donors. To decide whether each TCR beta V gene segment behaved as functional or pseudogenic, an earlier analysis of 587 of the donors relied on high-throughput TCR beta sequencing. Alongside the repertoire data, information on donor age, sex, ethnicity and CMV serostatus was compiled. Genome-wide SNP genotypes for about 65% of the 666 donors were used in a later genetic analysis, which treated that subset as a discovery cohort. All discovery cohort repertoires had been generated using a single sequencing platform. HLA typing covered class I and class II loci at four-digit resolution. Typing coverage varied by locus: about 629-640 donors for A, B, C, DRB1 and DQB1; 500 to 550 for DQA1; more than 600 for DPA1; approximately 470 for DPB1. Several DR-DQ haplotypes were handled as single units for association and clustering because linkage in the cohort was strong. Among some 400 genotyped donors of the cohort, an average of about 220,000 unique TCR beta nucleotide sequences was sequenced per donor, of which roughly 18% were non-productive.

Overall study outcomes, separate from this receptor: The presence/absence analyses assumed that sequencing depth was roughly uniform across donors, and that assumption may not be true. Only TCR beta chains were sequenced in this cohort, and the absence of alpha or paired-chain data limited detectable features. An association between a missense DCLRE1C variant and V-gene and J-gene trimming of TCR beta chains was found in a later genetic analysis and replicated in an independent cohort. An earlier analysis of several hundred of the donors showed that most TCR beta V segments appeared in productive rearrangements either about 90% or about 30% of the time, which broadly matched IMGT annotations. A few of the identified cytomegalovirus-associated TCR beta chains were confirmed in vitro to be specific for cytomegalovirus antigens. In a later genetic analysis, fewer N-insertions in productive TCRs were reported among donors in an Asian-associated ancestry cluster than the approximately 630-donor mean. Assigning TCR associations to individual alleles was difficult when HLA alleles, especially DR and DQ, strongly co-occurred. A total of around 150 TCR beta chains were listed by the study as associated with cytomegalovirus. The earlier analysis of some 560 of the donors excluded fewer than 20 rarely observed V segments, including chromosome 9 orphons, because counts were too low. According to a later analysis, parvovirus B19, influenza, CMV and Epstein-Barr virus appeared linked to several top co-occurrence clusters. The classifier was reported to diagnose cytomegalovirus status with high specificity and sensitivity in both the original cohort and the validation cohort. A further reported finding was that TCR beta sequences accurately predicted the HLA-A and HLA-B alleles for most subjects in the first cohort. It was suggested by the authors that the approach could potentially be generalized to other disease states and immunological phenotypes. A later analysis associated 15,000 to 20,000 TCR beta sequences with specific HLA alleles at a false discovery rate of 0.05. The only immune exposure information available for the cohort was CMV serostatus. Linkage disequilibrium might explain the correlated functional status among segregating V segments, but an unknown experimental factor could not be ruled out. A later analysis found that HLA-associated TCR beta chains were more clonally expanded and had lower generation probabilities than equally common non-associated chains. Most TCR sequences were observed very rarely across donors, whereas some public TCRs were present in many individuals. Because HLA typing was missing for some donors at each locus, association tests included only the typed subset. In a later analysis, most CMV-associated TCR beta chains were found to appear HLA-restricted, with HLA associations seemingly driven largely by CMV exposure. A later analysis found that TCR association rates varied across HLA loci, with DRB1 alleles showing the most associated TCRs and HLA-C alleles the fewest. A cluster of highly shared sequence variants was judged likely to be a technical artifact of the sequencing pipeline.

As for this clone: Its antigen is currently not known. Per-nucleotide qualities are absent, and no much larger clonotype sits a single base away.

Library preparation was by the immunoSEQ multiplex PCR assay. For the multiplex PCR, a mixture combining 60 forward primers for TCR Vbeta segments and 13 reverse primers for TCR Jbeta segments was used. Amplification of the CDR3 region of rearranged TCR beta genes was performed with a multiplex PCR assay on genomic DNA. The amplified TCR beta libraries were sequenced on the Illumina HiSeq System as 87-base-pair reads. The original pipeline was this. A later analysis tallied roughly 78 million unique TCR beta chains across the 640 or so repertoires, and approximately 11 million of those chains were shared by two or more donors. Raw reads were error-corrected and collapsed into unique sequences by a nearest-neighbor algorithm in which closely related sequences were merged to remove PCR and sequencing errors. Alignment of CDR3 sequences to IMGT reference sequences was used to assign V, D and J gene segments. Each retained sequence needed at least a six-nucleotide match to both a V gene segment and a J gene segment. Rearrangements were called productive when the CDR3 lacked stop codons and stayed in frame with V and J; all others were non-productive. CDR3 was defined according to IMGT convention as the region running from the second conserved V-encoded cysteine to the conserved J-encoded phenylalanine. The earlier analysis of 587 of the donors excluded any sequence lacking an unambiguous match to a single V gene segment. In an earlier analysis of about 590 of the donors, a V segment was called functional when productive rearrangements were above 56.7%, and segregating when the standard deviation between donors exceeded 5%. A statistical classification framework was built to diagnose cytomegalovirus status from the catalog of TCR beta chain sequences. In a later analysis, TCR nucleotide sequences were compared against IMGT/GENE-DB human TR gene sequences so that V and J genes could be assigned. Using the TCRdist pipeline, a later analysis assigned CDR3 sequences along with most-parsimonious VDJ recombination scenarios. In a later analysis, each TCR beta chain was defined by its CDR3 amino acid sequence together with its V-gene family, and reads lacking a unique V-gene family were excluded. A later analysis removed nearly 600 highly shared, low-generation-probability nucleotide sequences to deal with suspected cross-contamination and a sequencing artifact. In a later analysis, a clonal expansion index for each public chain was calculated from normalized within-repertoire ranks of inferred template counts. In a later analysis, generation probabilities were computed using a VDJ recombination model fitted to out-of-frame rearrangements, and the results were checked against IGoR. In a later analysis, TCR-TCR, TCR-HLA and TCR-CMV co-occurrence was scored with hypergeometric tests, and a repertoire-size bias correction was applied to TCR pairs. False discovery rates were estimated in a later analysis by permuting HLA or CMV assignments 20 times. In a later analysis, co-occurring TCRs were grouped with DBSCAN, and TCRdist sequence similarity was added when clustering was performed within HLA-allele-positive subsets. Repertoires with fewer than 30,000 or more than 120,000 public chains, plus five repertoires with anomalous nucleotide sharing, were excluded from co-occurrence clustering. What TCRdb holds here is the immuneACCESS table cut down to in-frame rearrangements. Part of the clones is not present; checked against another copy, under half of the missing clones reflect an unresolved V gene, and the others are unexplained. That table gives V, J and clone size, and the DNA gave D and trimming. The sample includes around 93,000 clones, with roughly 82% observed a single time. The ten largest clonotypes hold roughly 3.4% of the sample.

The cohort was made up of approximately 670 healthy bone marrow donors. All cohort members were sampled while nominally healthy, although unrecorded immune exposures were likely present. The donor was CMV seropositive and was included in the group of 250 to 350 seropositive cohort members. Every donor gave a peripheral blood sample, and the peripheral blood mononuclear cells from that sample were used for TCR beta sequencing. Genomic DNA extraction from the blood cell samples was performed with the Qiagen DNeasy Blood Extraction Kit. Sequenced: PBMCs. This receptor was obtained from a man aged 25 to 45 in good health and CMV-seropositive.

The CDR3 region has the sequence CASSPSPHEQYF. The base sequence is TGTGCCAGCAGCCCGAGCCCTCACGAGCAGTACTTC. This chain is built from TRBV7-9 and TRBJ2-5; there is no confident call for the D gene. The end of the DNA aligns better with TRBJ2-7, so the J call may be wrong. Taken from cysteine to phenylalanine, the CDR3 has 12 residues. This entry keeps only the CDR3 DNA: 36 bases, framed from base 1. CDR1 and CDR2, per the germline V gene (reference sequence), are SEHNR and FQNEAQ.